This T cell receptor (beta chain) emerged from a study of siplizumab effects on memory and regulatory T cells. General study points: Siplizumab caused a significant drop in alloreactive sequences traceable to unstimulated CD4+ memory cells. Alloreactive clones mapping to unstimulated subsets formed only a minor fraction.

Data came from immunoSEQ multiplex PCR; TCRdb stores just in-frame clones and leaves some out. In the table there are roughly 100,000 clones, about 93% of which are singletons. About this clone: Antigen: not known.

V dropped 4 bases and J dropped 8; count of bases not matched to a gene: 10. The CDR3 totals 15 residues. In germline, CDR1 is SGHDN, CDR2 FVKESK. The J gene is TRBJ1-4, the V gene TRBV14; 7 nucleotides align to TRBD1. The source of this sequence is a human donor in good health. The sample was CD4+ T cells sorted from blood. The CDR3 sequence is CASSLGTAMGEKLFF. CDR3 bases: TGTGCCAGCAGCCTCGGGACAGCGATGGGGGAAAAACTGTTTTTT.